These T cell receptor beta chains were read from a single sample in a study of OX40 agonist ivuxolimab in advanced cancers. The assay was immunoSEQ multiplex PCR, and TCRdb's table has in-frame clones only and misses some. The sample lists roughly 80,000 clones; around 84% were seen once. The sample was CD4+ or CD8+ T cells sorted from blood, taken in a trial of the OX40 agonist ivuxolimab. All receptors derive from an adult with an advanced solid tumor such as melanoma, head and neck, liver or kidney cancer. The CDR3 runs from the conserved cysteine through the conserved F or W. The D gene is left open where the match is weak. Clone size is stated in some rows and not others, as once, few, many or a class when expanded.

len	j_gene	abundance	d_gene	v_gene	CDR3nt	CDR3aa
17	TRBJ2-1	NA	TRBD1	TRBV4-1	TGCGCCAGCAGCCAAGATCGAGAGGGGGCGAACTACAATGAGCAGTTCTTC	CASSQDREGANYNEQFF
13	TRBJ2-7	NA	TRBD1	TRBV14	TGTGCCAGCAGCCTTCAGGGGGCCTACGAGCAGTACTTC	CASSLQGAYEQYF
17	TRBJ2-3	NA	TRBD2	TRBV7-3	TGTGCCAGCAGTTTCCTTGCAGCGGGGGGCAGATCAGATACGCAGTATTTT	CASSFLAAGGRSDTQYF
13	TRBJ2-7	NA	TRBD1	TRBV5-1	TGCGCCAGCAGCCAAGTGACAGGGTACGAGCAGTACTTC	CASSQVTGYEQYF
11	TRBJ1-3	NA	NA	TRBV2	TGTGCCAGCAGACAGGGAAACACCATATATTTT	CASRQGNTIYF
16	TRBJ2-3	NA	TRBD2	TRBV5-1	TGCGCCAGCAGCTTGGGACTAGCGTCTAGCACAGATACGCAGTATTTT	CASSLGLASSTDTQYF
14	TRBJ2-7	NA	TRBD1	TRBV19	TGTGCCAGTAGTATTGCAGGGGGTACCTACGAGCAGTACTTC	CASSIAGGTYEQYF
16	TRBJ2-6	NA	NA	TRBV2	TGTGCCAGCAGTGAAGACGGTAACTCTGGGGCCAACGTCCTGACTTTC	CASSEDGNSGANVLTF
15	TRBJ2-7	NA	NA	TRBV18	TGTGCCAGCTCCCCCGGACGGATGAGCTCCTACGAGCAGTACTTC	CASSPGRMSSYEQYF
13	TRBJ2-3	NA	NA	TRBV5-1	TGCGCCAGCAGCTCTCTACCTGAGGATACGCAGTATTTT	CASSSLPEDTQYF
13	TRBJ2-5	NA	NA	TRBV30	TGTGCCTGGAGTGTCCCAGGGCAAGAGACCCAGTACTTC	CAWSVPGQETQYF
16	TRBJ1-2	few	TRBD1	TRBV5-5	TGTGCCAGCAGCTCTATCATCTGGACAGGTTGGAAAGGCTACACCTTC	CASSSIIWTGWKGYTF
16	TRBJ2-5	NA	TRBD2	TRBV6-1	TGTGCCAGCAGTGAGTCCCGCGGGGGATTCCAAGAGACCCAGTACTTC	CASSESRGGFQETQYF
16	TRBJ2-3	NA	NA	TRBV5-4	TGTGCCAGCAGCTTCTCCGGCCAGCGGTCCACAGATACGCAGTATTTT	CASSFSGQRSTDTQYF
14	TRBJ2-7	once	NA	TRBV5-5	TGTGCCAGCAGCCGAGCGACCCAGAACTACGAGCAGTACTTC	CASSRATQNYEQYF
13	TRBJ2-5	NA	NA	TRBV5-6	TGTGCCAGCAGCCCGGACATCCAAGAGACCCAGTACTTC	CASSPDIQETQYF